The 2 T cell receptor beta chains below come from one sample, sequenced in a study of shared T cell receptors in the human thymus. Clones were read by immunoSEQ multiplex PCR, and TCRdb kept only the in-frame ones, dropping some. The table records approximately 580,000 clones, 78% of them present only once. The sample also formed part of further work on human thymus T cells.

Sequencing input: thymocytes. The receptors were gathered from a boy under two years old with a congenital heart defect.

This chain connects TRBV9 to TRBJ2-7; TRBD2 matches 9 bases. The CDR3 runs to 16 residues. The germline V gene encodes CDR1 SGDLS and CDR2 YYNGEE. The trim removed 4 bases at V and 0 bases at J, leaving 8 bases unmatched. The chain's CDR3 is CASSPRAGGDSYEQYF. The CDR3 nucleotides are TGTGCCAGCAGCCCAAGGGCGGGAGGGGACTCCTACGAGCAGTACTTC.

The chain recombines TRBV27 with TRBJ2-4; D remains ambiguous. Germline V gene sequence: CDR1 MNHEY, CDR2 SMNVEV (reference sequence). CDR3 length: 17 amino acids. Trimming took 3 bases from V and 1 from J, leaving 16 bases between them. CDR3 bases: TGTGCCAGCAGTTTGAGTCGCCACCAAGTTGCCAAAAACATTCAGTACTTC. Residues: CASSLSRHQVAKNIQYF.